This T cell receptor (beta chain) was obtained from a study of tumor-infiltrating lymphocytes in primary liver carcinoma. The study's findings and limits: Paired tumor-adjacent and tumor-blood samples overlapped less than tumor region pairs did.

With a constant-region primer, TCR beta cDNA was made from 450 to 500 ng of total RNA. Slightly modified ARM-PCR, run as three nested multiplex PCR rounds, produced the TCR beta libraries. Each of the first two PCR rounds ran approximately 11 cycles with TRBV1-TRBV30 forward and C-beta reverse primers. TCRdb re-called the multiplex PCR reads through MiXCR, storing one row per CDR3 protein. The repertoire includes more than 20,000 distinct CDR3 sequences, approximately 79% of them detected once, and 41% sits in the top ten. As for this clonotype: Its antigen is currently unknown.

Trimming took off 8 bases at V and 2 bases at J, with 13 bases between the two ends. The CDR3 length is 13 residues. Co-extraction yielded RNA and DNA from roughly 20-30 mg of unsorted bulk tissue. Patients in the cohort were treatment-naive and living with chronic HBV infection. The chain joins TRBV12-3 or TRBV12-4 to TRBJ2-7; D gene ambiguous. The sequence was obtained from a man in his forties with primary liver carcinoma and hepatitis B virus infection. Material for sequencing was liver tumor tissue from sampling region 1. Subset denoted: tumor region T1, superior pole. The CDR3 DNA is TGTGCCAGCTCATTACGGAGTCCCTACGAGCAGTACTTC. Amino acid sequence: CASSLRSPYEQYF.